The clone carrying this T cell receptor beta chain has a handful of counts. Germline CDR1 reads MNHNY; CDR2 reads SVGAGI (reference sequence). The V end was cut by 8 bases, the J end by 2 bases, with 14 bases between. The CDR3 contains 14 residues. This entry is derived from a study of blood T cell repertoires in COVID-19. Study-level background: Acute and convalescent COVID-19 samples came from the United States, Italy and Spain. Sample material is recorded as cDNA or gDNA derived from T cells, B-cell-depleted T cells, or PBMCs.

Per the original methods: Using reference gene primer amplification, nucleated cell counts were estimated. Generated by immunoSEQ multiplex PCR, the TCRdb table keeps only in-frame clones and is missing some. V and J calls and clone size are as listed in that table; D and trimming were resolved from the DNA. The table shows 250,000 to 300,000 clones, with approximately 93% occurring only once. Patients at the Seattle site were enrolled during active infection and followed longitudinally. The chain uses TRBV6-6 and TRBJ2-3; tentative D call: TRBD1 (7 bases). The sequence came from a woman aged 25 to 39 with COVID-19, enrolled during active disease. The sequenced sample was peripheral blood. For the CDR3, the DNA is TGTGCCAGCGGCGGGACAGTTGTCACAGATACGCAGTATTTT. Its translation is CASGGTVVTDTQYF.